The rows below give T cell receptor beta chains drawn from one sample of a study of cytotoxic CD8 clonotypes in ibrutinib-treated CLL. TCRdb's table, derived via immunoSEQ multiplex PCR, lists solely in-frame clones and lacks some. The data hold 150,000 or so clones, with 80% observed a single time. This specimen consisted of PBMCs, obtained after 36 months of ibrutinib treatment. The receptors were sampled from a human donor with chronic lymphocytic leukemia. Each CDR3 is given with its conserved first and last residue. The D gene is left open where the match is weak. Clone size is stated in some rows and not others, as once, few, many or a class when expanded.

CDR3 DNA,CDR3 protein,clone size,J gene,CDR3 length,D gene,V gene
TGCGCCAGCAAACTAGCGGGGGGCTACGAGCAGTACTTC,CASKLAGGYEQYF,NA,TRBJ2-7,13,TRBD2,TRBV10-2
TGCGCCAGCAGCTTGGGGGACAATCAGCCCCAGCATTTT,CASSLGDNQPQHF,NA,TRBJ1-5,13,NA,TRBV5-1
TGTGCCAGCAGCTTAACTAGCGGGAGTCCCGGGGAGCTGTTTTTT,CASSLTSGSPGELFF,NA,TRBJ2-2,15,TRBD2,TRBV13
TGTGCCAGCAGAACGGATATAACTAATGAAAAACTGTTTTTT,CASRTDITNEKLFF,NA,TRBJ1-4,14,NA,TRBV7-9
TGTGCCAGCAGGGGTCCCTCTGGAAACACCATATATTTT,CASRGPSGNTIYF,few,TRBJ1-3,13,NA,TRBV2
TGTGCCAGTAGTATTTACCATAACTATGGCTACACCTTC,CASSIYHNYGYTF,NA,TRBJ1-2,13,NA,TRBV19
TGCGCCAGCAGCTGGGAAAAATACACCGGGGAGCTGTTTTTT,CASSWEKYTGELFF,once,TRBJ2-2,14,NA,TRBV5-1
TGTGCCAGCAGACCACAGGGGGCGTCTGGCAACACTGAAGCTTTCTTT,CASRPQGASGNTEAFF,medium-sized,TRBJ1-1,16,TRBD1,TRBV2
TGTGCCACCGGGGAGGGCGGGAGCACTGAAGCTTTCTTT,CATGEGGSTEAFF,NA,TRBJ1-1,13,NA,TRBV19
TGTGCCAGCAGTGCCTTCGGCCGAATCTCCTACGAGCAGTACTTC,CASSAFGRISYEQYF,once,TRBJ2-7,15,NA,TRBV6-1
TGCGCCAGCAGCTTGGCCGGGACAGCTACCTACGAGCAGTACTTC,CASSLAGTATYEQYF,NA,TRBJ2-7,15,TRBD1,TRBV5-1
TGTGCCAGCACCCCATGGGGATGGCCGCCCCTCCACTTT,CASTPWGWPPLHF,NA,TRBJ1-6,13,NA,TRBV5-5
TGTGCCAGCAGCTATAAGGTTCCTTCCGTCCAAATGTACGAGCAGTACTTC,CASSYKVPSVQMYEQYF,NA,TRBJ2-7,17,NA,TRBV7-8
TGTGCCAGCAGTGAAGCTGGACAGGGTGGATATGGCTACACCTTC,CASSEAGQGGYGYTF,NA,TRBJ1-2,15,TRBD1,TRBV6-1
TGCGCCAGCAGCTTGGACCTAGCGGGGACCACAGATACGCAGTATTTT,CASSLDLAGTTDTQYF,NA,TRBJ2-3,16,TRBD2,TRBV5-1
TGTGCCAGCAGCGGTTTCTCAGGGACTGAAGCTTTCTTT,CASSGFSGTEAFF,NA,TRBJ1-1,13,NA,TRBV7-9
TGCGCCAGCAGCTTGGACGGACAGGGGAACACTGAAGCTTTCTTT,CASSLDGQGNTEAFF,once,TRBJ1-1,15,TRBD1,TRBV5-1
TGTGCCAGCAGCCCCGGGACAGGGAGCTCTGGAAACACCATATATTTT,CASSPGTGSSGNTIYF,once,TRBJ1-3,16,TRBD1,TRBV14
TGCGCCAGCAGCCAAGATTCCCAGTCCTACGAGCAGTACTTC,CASSQDSQSYEQYF,once,TRBJ2-7,14,NA,TRBV4-1
TGTGCCAGCAGCTTGAAGTTGCCTGGAAGACGTACGTACTTC,CASSLKLPGRRTYF,NA,TRBJ2-4,14,NA,TRBV5-8
TGTGCCAGCAGGGGGGGACTAGCGGGGACCGGGGAGCTGTTTTTT,CASRGGLAGTGELFF,NA,TRBJ2-2,15,TRBD2,TRBV2
TGTGCCAGTAGTATAACCGCCCGACAGGTTACGTTCTTC,CASSITARQVTFF,NA,TRBJ2-1,13,NA,TRBV19
TGTGCCAGCAGTTACTCTCTGAACACCGGGGAGCTGTTTTTT,CASSYSLNTGELFF,NA,TRBJ2-2,14,NA,TRBV6-5
TGTGCCAGCAGTTTCAAGGACCAGCGTATAGATACGCAGTATTTT,CASSFKDQRIDTQYF,NA,TRBJ2-3,15,NA,TRBV28
TGTGCCAGCTCACCACCGTGGAGCGGGAGATACGAGCAGTACTTC,CASSPPWSGRYEQYF,NA,TRBJ2-7,15,TRBD2,TRBV18
TGCGCCAGCAGCTTGGGACTAAAGGAGACCCAGTACTTC,CASSLGLKETQYF,NA,TRBJ2-5,13,NA,TRBV5-1
TGTGCCAGCAGTTACGGGACGGCGCGTGAAGCTTTCTTT,CASSYGTAREAFF,NA,TRBJ1-1,13,NA,TRBV6-5
TGCGCCAGCAGCTGGGACAGGGGTCGAACTGAAGCTTTCTTT,CASSWDRGRTEAFF,NA,TRBJ1-1,14,TRBD1,TRBV5-1
TGTGCCAGCAGCTTAAGCGGGCCGTCCTACAATGAGCAGTTCTTC,CASSLSGPSYNEQFF,NA,TRBJ2-1,15,NA,TRBV7-2
TGTGCCAGCAGCGTAGGACAGGGGTACTACAATGAGCAGTTCTTC,CASSVGQGYYNEQFF,NA,TRBJ2-1,15,TRBD1,TRBV9
TGTGCCAGCAGTTTAGGGACAGGGGGCTTAAGGGACACCGGGGAGCTGTTTTTT,CASSLGTGGLRDTGELFF,NA,TRBJ2-2,18,TRBD1,TRBV27
TGTGCCACTACGGGACTAGCGGGCTTCAATGAGCAGTTCTTC,CATTGLAGFNEQFF,NA,TRBJ2-1,14,TRBD2,TRBV6-1
TGTGCCAGCAGCTATACGACTGAGAATCAGCCCCAGCATTTT,CASSYTTENQPQHF,few,TRBJ1-5,14,NA,TRBV7-9
TGCGCCAGCAGCCAAGACTCAAGAACAGGGGGCGTTCAGCCCCAGCATTTT,CASSQDSRTGGVQPQHF,NA,TRBJ1-5,17,TRBD1,TRBV4-1
TGTGCCAGCCGGGAGGCTGAAGCTTTCTTT,CASREAEAFF,few,TRBJ1-1,10,NA,TRBV25-1
TGTGCCTGGAGTGTAGGGCTAGCGGGGAACCAAGAGACCCAGTACTTC,CAWSVGLAGNQETQYF,NA,TRBJ2-5,16,TRBD2,TRBV30
TGTGCCAGCTCACCATCAGGGAACACTGAAGCTTTCTTT,CASSPSGNTEAFF,few,TRBJ1-1,13,NA,TRBV18
TGTGCCAGTAGTGGGGGGACAAACTCCTACAATGAGCAGTTCTTC,CASSGGTNSYNEQFF,few,TRBJ2-1,15,NA,TRBV19
TGTGCCAGCAGCAACCGGGACAGGGTCTACGAGCAGTACTTC,CASSNRDRVYEQYF,NA,TRBJ2-7,14,TRBD1,TRBV7-9
TGTGCCAGCAGCCGAGACAGGAGTTTCAATCAGCCCCAGCATTTT,CASSRDRSFNQPQHF,NA,TRBJ1-5,15,NA,TRBV7-8
TGCAGCGTTGAAGGCGGAGAGGGCGGGACCCAGTACTTC,CSVEGGEGGTQYF,NA,TRBJ2-5,13,NA,TRBV29-1
TGTGCCAGCAGCTATAAGCACCGCAGGGGGGTTTTCTCTGGGGCCAACGTCCTGACTTTC,CASSYKHRRGVFSGANVLTF,once,TRBJ2-6,20,NA,TRBV5-4
TGTGCCAGCAGCGGCAAAACGTCGGGACGGGATGGCTACACCTTC,CASSGKTSGRDGYTF,NA,TRBJ1-2,15,NA,TRBV12-1
TGTGCCAGCAGCTCAGGAGCTAACTATGGCTACACCTTC,CASSSGANYGYTF,NA,TRBJ1-2,13,NA,TRBV27
TGTGCCAGCACCACGAGGGGGACTTACAATGAGCAGTTCTTC,CASTTRGTYNEQFF,NA,TRBJ2-1,14,NA,TRBV6-1
TGTGCCAGCAGTGACAGGGGGGTGAGGTCCTACGAGCAGTACTTC,CASSDRGVRSYEQYF,NA,TRBJ2-7,15,NA,TRBV6-1
TGTGCCAGCAACCGTCCAACGGGAGAGACCCAGTACTTC,CASNRPTGETQYF,once,TRBJ2-5,13,NA,TRBV6-5
TGTGCCACCAGCAGAGACACCCATCAGCCCCAGCATTTT,CATSRDTHQPQHF,NA,TRBJ1-5,13,NA,TRBV15
TGCGCCAGCGGCCAAAACGGAGCGGGGGGGCGGTCAGATACGCAGTATTTT,CASGQNGAGGRSDTQYF,NA,TRBJ2-3,17,TRBD2,TRBV4-1
TGTGCCATCAGTGCGACAGGGGGTTCGACTAATGAAAAACTGTTTTTT,CAISATGGSTNEKLFF,NA,TRBJ1-4,16,TRBD1,TRBV6-1
TGTGCCAGCGGGTCCCGGGGAAACAATCAGCCCCAGCATTTT,CASGSRGNNQPQHF,NA,TRBJ1-5,14,NA,TRBV6-6
TGTGCCAGCAGCTTGCTAGCGGGGGGCTACAATGAGCAGTTCTTC,CASSLLAGGYNEQFF,few,TRBJ2-1,15,TRBD2,TRBV5-6
TGTGCCAGCAGTTGGAGATACGAGCAGTACTTC,CASSWRYEQYF,few,TRBJ2-7,11,NA,TRBV28
TGTGCCAGTATCGGGACATTCATCCCATTCTTC,CASIGTFIPFF,NA,TRBJ2-1,11,NA,TRBV19
TGTGCCAGCAGCACGGGGACTAGCGGGAACTACGAGCAGTACTTC,CASSTGTSGNYEQYF,NA,TRBJ2-7,15,TRBD2,TRBV7-6